This section outlines one TCR beta chain sequence together with its context. Its target is not known. Both 60 Vbeta primers and 13 Jbeta primers went into the PCR. In the source study's methods: A later analysis tallied roughly 77 million unique TCR beta chains, about 11 million of them shared. TCRdb keeps only in-frame clones here, not all; method: immunoSEQ multiplex PCR. V and J calls and clone size are those listed in that table; D and trimming were worked out from the DNA. The data hold some 160,000 clones, with roughly four fifths observed a single time. This sample was taken from a study of cytomegalovirus exposure and HLA in healthy donors. Study summary: Clustering assigned about 80% of the approximately 430 genotyped donors to the Caucasian-associated ancestry cluster. Study-wide points: In a later analysis, at a false discovery rate of 0.05, 16,951 TCR beta sequences were associated with HLA alleles.

This TCR came from a male donor in good health and CMV-seronegative. Sequencing was carried out using PBMCs.

The CDR3 DNA follows: TGTGCCAGCAGCTCCCCGGGACAGGGTACGCGGGGCTACACCTTC. Translation gives CASSSPGQGTRGYTF. The chain carries TRBV7-9 and TRBJ1-2; 9 nucleotides align to TRBD1. CDR1 and CDR2 (germline): SEHNR, FQNEAQ (reference sequence). The CDR3 loop spans 15 amino acids. The J segment lost 8 bases and the V segment lost 4 bases, leaving 11 bases of the junction unmatched.